This T cell receptor beta chain was captured in a study of graft-versus-host responses after intestinal transplantation (dated by TCRdb to about 2021). Regarding the study in general: The transplants that recipients got were multivisceral, liver-intestinal, or isolated intestinal. Every recipient was given anti-thymocyte globulin induction, followed by around three years of maintenance tacrolimus and steroids. After intestinal transplantation, graft-versus-host and host-versus-graft alloreactive T cell clones were followed in the graft, circulation and bone marrow using bulk TCR-beta CDR3 sequencing. To identify alloreactive clones, pre-transplant mixed lymphocyte reaction products were sequenced and then compared with unstimulated pre-transplant donor and recipient T cells. The cohort enrolled fewer than 25 intestinal transplant recipients including one retransplant, and a few patients lacking pretransplant specimens were excluded. Donor T cell macrochimerism was defined as a peak of at least 4% donor T cells among recipient peripheral blood mononuclear cells. Instead of going to the commercial service, samples from a few later patients were sequenced in-house on an Illumina MiSeq and processed with MiXCR.

Overall study results and their limits: Peak levels of circulating GvH clones were associated with declines in HvG clones early after transplant. GvH clones were detected in recipient bone marrow, and some appeared earlier in ileal mucosa or blood, consistent with an intestinal mucosal origin. The conclusions were limited by the relatively low number and heterogeneity of the intestinal transplant patients. In the allografts of patients with donor T cell macrochimerism, GvH to HvG T cell clonal ratios were high.

The sample's time point label is to be understood as: cells obtained before transplantation from donor or recipient. CD3+CD4+ and CD3+CD8+ populations were FACS-sorted from unstimulated pre-transplant donor and recipient cells taken from spleen or lymph nodes. Of note for this clone: The target of this receptor is not known. It has no much larger one-base neighbor in the sample; base qualities were not kept.

To prepare the library, the immunoSEQ multiplex PCR assay was applied. For most patients, genomic DNA was isolated with the Qiagen DNeasy Blood and Tissue Kit and shipped frozen to Adaptive Biotechnologies for TCR sequencing. High-throughput TCR-beta CDR3 sequencing of genomic DNA from most patients was performed by Adaptive Biotechnologies. For the original study's pipeline: Adaptive's ImmunoSEQ software supplied the TCR sequencing data for roughly 17 patients, while MiXCR and VDJtools were used to process a few other patients. To correct CD4 versus CD8 sorting errors, sequences present in both subsets at a frequency ratio below 5:1 were removed. CDR3 nucleotide sequences shared between donor and recipient were removed because the origin of such sequences could not be assigned. To count as alloreactive, a clone needed at least 2-fold expansion over unstimulated cells and a minimum CFSE-low frequency of 0.002% (template counts) or 0.001% (read counts). A clone was considered mappable if detected in the sequenced pre-transplant spleen, lymph node, or MLR CFSE-low populations of the donor or recipient. Cumulative frequency of alloreactive clones was calculated as a percentage of all sequences weighted by copy number. The source is immuneACCESS, and TCRdb retained only in-frame sequences with V and J called. Part of the clones is not carried over; for the studies checked, unresolved V genes explain less than half of this, and the remainder is unexplained. V and J calls and clone size are those listed in that table; D and trimming were worked out from the DNA. This sample gives just under 85,000 clones in total; less than 95% of them show up just once. 7.6% of the sample is held by the ten biggest clonotypes.

Cut back by 6 bases and 4 bases, the V and J ends lie 10 bases apart. Sequences SGHRS (CDR1) and YFSETQ (CDR2) are obtained from the germline V gene. From the cysteine through the phenylalanine, the CDR3 covers 12 amino acids. Of the read, only the CDR3 DNA is kept; its 36 bases are in frame from base 1. The input for sequencing was unstimulated CD8+ T cells sorted from spleen or lymph node cells, taken before transplant. The rearrangement joined TRBV5-1 to TRBJ2-5; no D gene call is confident. The TCR sequence derives from a human donor who was the organ donor for an intestinal transplant. The sequence in DNA is TGCGCCAGCACTGAAAAGGGAGAGACCCAGTACTTC. It specifies CASTEKGETQYF. The CDR3, completed at both ends by the reference TRBV5-1 and TRBJ2-5 genes, gives the full variable domain KAGVTQTPRYLIKTRGQQVTLSCSPISGHRSVSWYQQTPGQGLQFLFEYFSETQRNKGNFPGRFSGRQFSNSRSEMNVSTLELGDSALYLCASTEKGETQYFGPGTRLLVL.